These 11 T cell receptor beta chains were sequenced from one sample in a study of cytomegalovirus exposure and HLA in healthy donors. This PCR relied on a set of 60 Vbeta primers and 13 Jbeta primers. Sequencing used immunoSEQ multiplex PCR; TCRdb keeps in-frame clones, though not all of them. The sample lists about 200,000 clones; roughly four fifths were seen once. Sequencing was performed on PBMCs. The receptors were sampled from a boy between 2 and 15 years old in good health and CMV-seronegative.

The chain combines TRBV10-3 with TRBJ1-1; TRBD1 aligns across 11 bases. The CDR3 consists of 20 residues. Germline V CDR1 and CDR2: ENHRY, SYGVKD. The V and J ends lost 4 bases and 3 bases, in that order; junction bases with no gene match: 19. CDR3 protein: CAISGIGQGARNRGYTEAFF. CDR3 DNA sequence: TGTGCCATCAGTGGTATCGGACAGGGGGCGAGGAATAGGGGATACACTGAAGCTTTCTTT.

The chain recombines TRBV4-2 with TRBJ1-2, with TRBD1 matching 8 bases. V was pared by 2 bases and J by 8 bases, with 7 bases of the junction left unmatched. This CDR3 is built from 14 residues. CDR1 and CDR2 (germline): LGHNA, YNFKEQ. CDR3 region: CASSQRTTGGGYTF. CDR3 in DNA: TGTGCCAGCAGCCAAAGGACTACAGGGGGAGGCTACACCTTC.

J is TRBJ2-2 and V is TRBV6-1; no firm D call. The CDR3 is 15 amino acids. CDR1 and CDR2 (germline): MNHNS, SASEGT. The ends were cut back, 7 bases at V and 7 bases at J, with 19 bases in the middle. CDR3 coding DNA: TGTGCCAGCACCGAGAGGTCTTTCACGGGCGGGGAGCTGTTTTTT. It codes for CASTERSFTGGELFF.

The CDR3 sequence: CASRYTFNTEAFF. CDR3 bases: TGCGCCAGCAGATACACCTTCAACACTGAAGCTTTCTTT. The V call is TRBV10-1, the J call TRBJ1-1; D gene unclear. CDR1 is WNHNN and CDR2 is SYGVQD in the germline V gene (reference sequence). The V and J ends lost 6 bases and 2 bases respectively, with 10 bases between them. The CDR3 spans 13 residues.

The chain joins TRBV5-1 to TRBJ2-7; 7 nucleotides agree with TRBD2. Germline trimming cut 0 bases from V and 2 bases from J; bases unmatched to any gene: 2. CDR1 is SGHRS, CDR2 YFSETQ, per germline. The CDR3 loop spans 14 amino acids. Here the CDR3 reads CASSLGGGTYEQYF. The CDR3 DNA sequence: TGCGCCAGCAGCTTGGGCGGGGGAACCTACGAGCAGTACTTC. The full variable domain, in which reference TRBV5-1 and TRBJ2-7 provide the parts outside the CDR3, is KAGVTQTPRYLIKTRGQQVTLSCSPISGHRSVSWYQQTPGQGLQFLFEYFSETQRNKGNFPGRFSGRQFSNSRSEMNVSTLELGDSALYLCASSLGGGTYEQYFGPGTRLTVT.

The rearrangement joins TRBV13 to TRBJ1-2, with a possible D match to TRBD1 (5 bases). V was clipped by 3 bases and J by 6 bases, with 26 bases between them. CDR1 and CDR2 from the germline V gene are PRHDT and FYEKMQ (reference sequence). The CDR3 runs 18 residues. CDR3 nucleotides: TGTGCCAGCAGCTTGGGGGGATTCCGACAGCCCGGGACTGATGGCTACACCTTC. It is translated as CASSLGGFRQPGTDGYTF.

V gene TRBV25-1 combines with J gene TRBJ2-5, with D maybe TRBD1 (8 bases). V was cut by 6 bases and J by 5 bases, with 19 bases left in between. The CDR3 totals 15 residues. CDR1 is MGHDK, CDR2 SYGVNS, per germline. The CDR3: CASRAWTGRAETQYF. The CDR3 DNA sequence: TGTGCCAGCAGGGCTTGGACAGGGAGGGCGGAGACCCAGTACTTC.

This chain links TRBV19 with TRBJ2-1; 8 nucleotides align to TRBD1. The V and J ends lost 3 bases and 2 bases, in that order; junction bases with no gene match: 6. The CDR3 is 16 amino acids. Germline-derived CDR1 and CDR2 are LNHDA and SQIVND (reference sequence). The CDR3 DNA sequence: TGTGCCAGTAGTATCCGGACAGGGCGAACCTACAATGAGCAGTTCTTC. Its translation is CASSIRTGRTYNEQFF.

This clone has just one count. CDR3: CASSAGTGGNTIYF. In DNA form, the CDR3 reads TGCGCCAGCAGCGCCGGGACAGGGGGAAACACCATATATTTT. The chain is built from TRBV5-1 and TRBJ1-3; 9 bases fit TRBD1. Trimming cost V 4 bases and J 4 bases; bases outside gene matches: 3. The CDR3 is 14 amino acids. CDR1 SGHRS and CDR2 YFSETQ come from the germline V gene.

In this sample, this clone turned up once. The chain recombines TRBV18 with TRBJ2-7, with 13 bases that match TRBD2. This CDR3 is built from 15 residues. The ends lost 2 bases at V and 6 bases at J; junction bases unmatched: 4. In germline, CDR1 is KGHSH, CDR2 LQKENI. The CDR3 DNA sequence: TGTGCCAGCTCACCAACGACTAGCGGGGGGCTCGAGCAGTACTTC. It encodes CASSPTTSGGLEQYF.

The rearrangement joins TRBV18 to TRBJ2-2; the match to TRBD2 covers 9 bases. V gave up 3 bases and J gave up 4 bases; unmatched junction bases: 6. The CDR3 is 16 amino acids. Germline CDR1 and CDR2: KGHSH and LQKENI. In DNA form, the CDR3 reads TGTGCCAGCTCACCTTTGCGGGGGGGCCTCACCGGGGAGCTGTTTTTT. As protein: CASSPLRGGLTGELFF.